The present TCR beta chain was sequenced within a study of identical twins. Points on this clonotype: Its specificity is not known.

A single record per CDR3 protein comes from TCRdb applying MiXCR to the 5' RACE reads. This sample carries some 97,000 distinct CDR3 sequences, 5.9% of them seen once, and the ten largest clones take about 12%. Study-wide points: In cord blood, abundant beta clonotypes had fewer insertions; memory showed no trend. Diverse VJ usage suggested most zero-insertion clonotypes were not invariant T cells.

The CDR3 runs to 14 residues. V dropped 8 bases and J dropped 5; count of bases not matched to a gene: 11. The germline CDR1 and CDR2 sequences are SGHNT and YENEEA. This clonotype was obtained from a woman in her forties or fifties in good health. The sample consisted of memory T cells sorted from blood. The chain is built from TRBV11-3 and TRBJ2-5; 7 bases agree with TRBD1. In nucleotides, the CDR3 is TGTGCCAGCCTGGACAACAGGGGATTGGAGACCCAGTACTTC. This encodes CASLDNRGLETQYF.